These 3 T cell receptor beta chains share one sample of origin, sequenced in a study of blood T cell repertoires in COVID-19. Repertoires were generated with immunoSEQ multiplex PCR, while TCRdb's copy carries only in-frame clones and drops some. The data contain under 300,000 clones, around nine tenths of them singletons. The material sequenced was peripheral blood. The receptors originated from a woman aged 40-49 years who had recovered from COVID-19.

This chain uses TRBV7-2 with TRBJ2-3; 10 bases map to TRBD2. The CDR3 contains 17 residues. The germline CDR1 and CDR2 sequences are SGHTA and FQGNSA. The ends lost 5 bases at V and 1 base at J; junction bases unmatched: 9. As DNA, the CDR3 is TGTGCCAGCAGCCCCAGGATCGGGACTAGCGGCACAGATACGCAGTATTTT. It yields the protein CASSPRIGTSGTDTQYF.

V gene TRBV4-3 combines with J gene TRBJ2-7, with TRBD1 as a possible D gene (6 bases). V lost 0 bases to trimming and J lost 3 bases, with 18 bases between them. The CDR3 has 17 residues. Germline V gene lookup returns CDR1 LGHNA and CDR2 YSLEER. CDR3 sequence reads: CASSQDRRTVGLYEQYF. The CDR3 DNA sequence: TGCGCCAGCAGCCAAGACCGTAGGACAGTGGGTCTCTACGAGCAGTACTTC.

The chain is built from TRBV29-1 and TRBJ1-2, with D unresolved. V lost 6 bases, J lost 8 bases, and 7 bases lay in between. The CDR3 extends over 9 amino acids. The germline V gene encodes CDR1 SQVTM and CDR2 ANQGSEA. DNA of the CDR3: TGCAGCGTCCGGAGGGGCTACACCTTC. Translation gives CSVRRGYTF.